This T cell receptor (beta chain) derives from a study of blood T cell repertoires in COVID-19. Overall study: The study drew acute and convalescent COVID-19 samples from the United States, Italy and Spain.

Germline trimming cut 3 bases from V and 4 bases from J; bases unmatched to any gene: 4. The CDR3 consists of 15 residues. CDR1 and CDR2 from the germline V gene are MDHEN and SYDVKM. Study processing details: From reference gene primer amplification, estimates of nucleated cell counts were derived. Sequencing used immunoSEQ multiplex PCR; TCRdb keeps in-frame clones, though not all of them. V and J calls and clone size are as listed in that table; D and trimming were resolved from the DNA. The data hold around 94,000 clones, with roughly 87% observed a single time. The chain uses TRBV28 and TRBJ2-1, with TRBD2 matching over 9 bases. The TCR sequence derives from a woman aged 45 to 65 with COVID-19, enrolled during active disease. Sequenced sample: peripheral blood. CDR3 protein: CASSLAGGLYNEQFF. CDR3 nucleotides: TGTGCCAGCAGTTTGGCGGGGGGGCTATACAATGAGCAGTTCTTC.